Following are 32 T cell receptor beta chains from one sample sequenced in a study of cytomegalovirus exposure and HLA in healthy donors. A multiplex PCR was run with 60 Vbeta primers and 13 Jbeta primers. Here immunoSEQ multiplex PCR was the method, and the copy in TCRdb shows in-frame clones only, minus some. The sample holds around 150,000 clones, roughly 77% seen once. Sequenced material: PBMCs. These receptors originate from a human donor in good health.

The chain combines TRBV5-1 with TRBJ1-1; 7 bases line up with TRBD1. The CDR3 has 14 residues. Germline lookup yields CDR1 SGHRS and CDR2 YFSETQ. J was trimmed by 0 bases and V by 6 bases; bases with no gene match: 5. CDR3 amino acids: CASNMDRLNTEAFF. The CDR3 DNA reads TGCGCCAGCAACATGGACAGGTTGAACACTGAAGCTTTCTTT.

This rearrangement joins TRBV27 to TRBJ1-1; D is perhaps TRBD1 (5 bases). Looked up from germline, CDR1 is MNHEY and CDR2 is SMNVEV (reference sequence). V was pared by 5 bases and J by 10 bases, with 14 bases between. There are 12 residues in the CDR3. CDR3 bases: TGTGCCAGCAGTCCTAGAGACAGTGGAGCTTTCTTT. Translating it yields CASSPRDSGAFF.

This clone came up a few times. The chain carries TRBV10-3 and TRBJ2-7, with TRBD2 matching over 9 bases. V lost 2 bases to trimming and J lost 1 base; unmatched junction nucleotides: 3. CDR3 size: 15 residues. Germline-derived CDR1 and CDR2 are ENHRY and SYGVKD. The CDR3 spells CAISEQLAGSYEQYF. The CDR3 DNA reads as TGTGCCATCAGTGAGCAGCTAGCGGGGTCCTACGAGCAGTACTTC.

The V gene is TRBV5-3, the J gene TRBJ2-7; TRBD1 matches at 7 bases. TRBV5-3 is placed among ORFs of uncertain function. The V gene end was trimmed by 4 bases and the J gene end by 3 bases; junction bases not matched to a gene: 10. This CDR3 is built from 15 residues. The CDR3 sequence: CARSAKGQSLYEQYF. The CDR3 region has the DNA TGTGCCAGAAGCGCAAAGGGACAGAGTCTCTACGAGCAGTACTTC.

V gene TRBV7-2 combines with J gene TRBJ1-5, with 9 bases fitting TRBD1. Germline CDR1 and CDR2: SGHTA and FQGNSA. The CDR3 has 18 residues. V gave up 2 bases and J gave up 6 bases; unmatched junction bases: 14. The CDR3 protein is CASSLNTGGAGLSQPQHF. CDR3 coding DNA: TGTGCCAGCAGCTTAAACACAGGGGGCGCAGGGTTAAGTCAGCCCCAGCATTTT.

CDR3 nucleotide sequence: TGTGCCTGGAGTTTTGGGCCCTCCTATGGCTACACCTTC. Protein sequence: CAWSFGPSYGYTF. V gene TRBV30 combines with J gene TRBJ1-2; D gene uncertain. Germline V gene lookup returns CDR1 GTSNPN and CDR2 SVGIG (reference sequence). The CDR3 contains 13 residues. V gave up 2 bases and J gave up 4 bases, with 11 bases separating them.

V usage is TRBV4-2 and J usage is TRBJ2-1; 11 positions agree with TRBD2. Trimming took 2 bases from V and 8 from J; bases not matched to a gene: 5. CDR1 LGHNA and CDR2 YNFKEQ come from the germline V gene. The CDR3 totals 15 residues. The CDR3 sequence is CASSQPSGGSHEQFF. CDR3 in DNA: TGTGCCAGCAGCCAACCTAGCGGGGGGTCACATGAGCAGTTCTTC.

This chain joins TRBV7-6 and TRBJ2-7, with D maybe TRBD1 (6 bases). Germline loops: CDR1 SGHVS, CDR2 FNYEAQ. The V gene lost 5 bases and the J gene lost 2 bases, with 13 bases spanning the gap. This CDR3 is built from 14 residues. The CDR3 DNA follows: TGTGCCAGCAGCCCAGGGGCAGGCCCCTACGAGCAGTACTTC. Translation gives CASSPGAGPYEQYF.

The CDR3 DNA reads as TGTGCCAGCAGCCGTTGGGGAGGCGGGCCGTTCTCCTACGAGCAGTACTTC. Its protein product is CASSRWGGGPFSYEQYF. V and J are TRBV7-2 and TRBJ2-7, with a tentative D call TRBD2 (6 bases). V was shortened by 5 bases and J by 0 bases, with 20 bases between the two germline ends. Germline values: CDR1 SGHTA, CDR2 FQGNSA. The length of the CDR3 is 17 residues.

CDR3 nucleotides: TGCGCCAGCAGCTTCGGAGATGGGACTAGCCCCTACAATGAGCAGTTCTTC. Translation gives CASSFGDGTSPYNEQFF. The rearrangement links TRBV5-1 to TRBJ2-1; 9 nucleotides agree with TRBD2. The germline CDR1 and CDR2 sequences are SGHRS and YFSETQ. The V gene end was trimmed by 2 bases and the J gene end by 2 bases; junction bases not matched to a gene: 8. This CDR3 contains 17 residues.

The chain recombines TRBV30 with TRBJ2-7; unclear D gene. Germline CDR1 and CDR2: GTSNPN and SVGIG (reference sequence). CDR3 length equals 11 residues. V lost 7 bases and J lost 7, with 14 bases in between. The CDR3 loop is CAFTVALEQYF. CDR3 bases: TGTGCCTTTACTGTTGCCCTGGAGCAGTACTTC.

The chain joins TRBV6-6 to TRBJ2-1; D gene ambiguous. This CDR3 is 15 amino acids long. Germline V CDR1 and CDR2: MNHNY, SVGAGI (reference sequence). V shed 3 bases and J shed 6 bases, with 15 bases lying between them. The CDR3 nucleotides are TGTGCCAGCAGTTATAGTCTAGTTGAGGTCAATGAGCAGTTCTTC. Protein sequence: CASSYSLVEVNEQFF.

This chain connects TRBV11-2 to TRBJ2-7; D gene ambiguous. The V end was cut by 5 bases, the J end by 0 bases, with 8 bases between. This CDR3 has 13 amino acids. Germline V gene sequence: CDR1 SGHAT, CDR2 FQNNGV. CDR3 residues: CASSLGDSYEQYF. DNA of the CDR3: TGTGCCAGCAGCCTCGGAGACTCCTACGAGCAGTACTTC.

The CDR3 loop is CASSLDPGGWNTEAFF. DNA of the CDR3: TGCGCCAGCAGCTTGGACCCCGGGGGTTGGAACACTGAAGCTTTCTTT. This chain uses TRBV5-1 with TRBJ1-1; D possibly corresponds to TRBD1 (5 bases). The V end was cut by 0 bases, the J end by 1 base, with 13 bases between. The CDR3 runs to 16 residues. The germline V gene encodes CDR1 SGHRS and CDR2 YFSETQ.

The chain is built from TRBV7-2 and TRBJ1-1, with no clear D. V was clipped by 2 bases and J by 2 bases, with 9 bases between them. The germline CDR1 and CDR2 sequences are SGHTA and FQGNSA. There are 14 residues in the CDR3. The CDR3 spells CASSLISGNTEAFF. Written as DNA, the CDR3 is TGTGCCAGCAGCTTAATATCAGGTAACACTGAAGCTTTCTTT.

CDR3 bases: TGTGCCAGCAGCCAAGATAACCGGGACAATTATGGCTACACCTTC. This codes for CASSQDNRDNYGYTF. The V gene is TRBV4-2, the J gene TRBJ1-2, with a tentative D call TRBD1 (6 bases). The V and J ends lost 0 bases and 5 bases respectively, with 13 bases between them. The CDR3 sequence is 15 residues long. Germline V gene sequence: CDR1 LGHNA, CDR2 YNFKEQ.

The rearrangement joins TRBV18 to TRBJ1-5; D is possibly TRBD1 (5 bases). Germline V gene sequence: CDR1 KGHSH, CDR2 LQKENI. This CDR3 region has 16 residues. Trimming shortened V by 1 base and J by 1 base, and 11 bases separated the two germline ends. The CDR3 nucleotides are TGTGCCAGCTCACCACGAGGCCGGGGGAGCAATCAGCCCCAGCATTTT. The encoded protein is CASSPRGRGSNQPQHF.

This sequence joins TRBV4-3 and TRBJ1-5, with D perhaps TRBD1 (6 bases). CDR3 length equals 15 residues. The ends were cut back, 4 bases at V and 0 bases at J, with 10 bases in the middle. CDR1 LGHNA and CDR2 YSLEER come from the germline V gene. DNA for the CDR3: TGCGCCAGCAGCCCGGACAGAAGTAGCAATCAGCCCCAGCATTTT. The encoded protein is CASSPDRSSNQPQHF.

V and J are TRBV7-8 and TRBJ1-3; D is perhaps TRBD1 (5 bases). Between the trimmed V and J ends, which lost 7 bases and 0 bases, there was a span of 10 bases. The CDR3 runs to 14 residues. The V gene's germline CDR1 is SGHVS and CDR2 FQNEAQ. This chain's CDR3 is CASTGGSSGNTIYF. The DNA of the CDR3 is TGTGCCAGCACTGGGGGGAGCTCTGGAAACACCATATATTTT.

V gene TRBV7-9 combines with J gene TRBJ1-2; D remains ambiguous. Germline V gene data show CDR1 as SEHNR and CDR2 as FQNEAQ (reference sequence). V was trimmed by 5 bases and J by 0 bases, leaving 10 bases between them. This CDR3 is built from 14 residues. This CDR3 reads CASSPTASNYGYTF. CDR3 in DNA: TGTGCCAGCAGCCCAACAGCTTCTAACTATGGCTACACCTTC.

V gene TRBV6-1 combines with J gene TRBJ2-4, with D perhaps matching TRBD1 (6 bases). The V gene lost 10 bases and the J gene lost 1 base, with 14 bases spanning the gap. From germline, CDR1 is MNHNS and CDR2 SASEGT. The CDR3 has 14 amino acids. CDR3 region: CATRTGSAKNIQYF. The CDR3 DNA reads as TGTGCCACCCGAACAGGGTCTGCCAAAAACATTCAGTACTTC.

This clone turned up a few times. This chain joins TRBV7-3 and TRBJ2-2, with D perhaps TRBD1 (6 bases). Germline lookup yields CDR1 SGHTA and CDR2 FQGTGA. This CDR3 has 14 amino acids. Trimming took 4 bases from V and 1 from J, leaving 7 bases between them. As DNA, the CDR3 is TGTGCCAGCAGCTCGGGACAGAACACCGGGGAGCTGTTTTTT. Encoded protein: CASSSGQNTGELFF.

J is TRBJ2-7 and V is TRBV11-2, with TRBD2 as a possible D gene (5 bases). This CDR3 has 13 amino acids. V was shortened by 3 bases and J by 2 bases, with 8 bases between the two germline ends. CDR1 and CDR2 (germline): SGHAT, FQNNGV. The CDR3 loop reads CASSFTGTYEQYF. CDR3 in DNA: TGTGCCAGCAGCTTCACGGGGACCTACGAGCAGTACTTC.

This chain links TRBV4-1 with TRBJ2-5; maybe TRBD1 (6 bases). The J call could be wrong; TRBJ2-7 is a better fit for the DNA end. The CDR3 loop spans 17 amino acids. CDR1 MGHRA and CDR2 YSYEKL come from the germline V gene. CDR3 DNA sequence: TGCGCCAGCAGCCAAGCCCCACAGGGTTTGTTCCCCTACGAGCAGTACTTC. It encodes CASSQAPQGLFPYEQYF.

CDR3 protein: CASSSPSGSANTGELFF. For the CDR3, the DNA is TGTGCCAGCAGCTCTCCGAGCGGGAGCGCAAACACCGGGGAGCTGTTTTTT. The chain carries TRBV7-9 and TRBJ2-2; 8 bases are shared with TRBD2. Germline V gene sequence: CDR1 SEHNR, CDR2 FQNEAQ (reference sequence). The CDR3 runs to 17 residues. V was clipped by 4 bases and J by 2 bases; unmatched bases: 9.

The chain couples TRBV5-1 to TRBJ2-5, with a tentative D call TRBD1 (5 bases). V dropped 0 bases and J dropped 7 bases, with 16 bases sitting between them. This CDR3 contains 15 residues. Per germline, CDR1 SGHRS and CDR2 YFSETQ. CDR3 coding DNA: TGCGCCAGCAGCTTGGCCGGCCAGGGATTGGGGACCCAGTACTTC. Translation gives CASSLAGQGLGTQYF.

V gene TRBV5-1 combines with J gene TRBJ1-2; D gene ambiguous. V was trimmed by 2 bases and J by 4 bases, leaving 12 bases between them. CDR1 and CDR2 from the germline V gene are SGHRS and YFSETQ. The CDR3 covers 14 residues. Here the CDR3 reads CASSLMIEGYGYTF. For the CDR3, the DNA is TGCGCCAGCAGCTTAATGATAGAGGGCTATGGCTACACCTTC.

The genes are TRBV28 and TRBJ1-5; the D gene is possibly TRBD1 (5 bases). The germline V gene encodes CDR1 MDHEN and CDR2 SYDVKM. V was trimmed by 6 bases and J by 6 bases, leaving 15 bases between them. CDR3 size: 14 residues. The CDR3 DNA sequence: TGTGCCAGCAGCCCCCCCCAGGGCGGTCAGCCCCAGCATTTT. This translates into CASSPPQGGQPQHF. The variable domain in full, with the rest retrieved from reference TRBV28 and TRBJ1-5, is DVKVTQSSRYLVKRTGEKVFLECVQDMDHENMFWYRQDPGLGLRLIYFSYDVKMKEKGDIPEGYSVSREKKERFSLILESASTNQTSMYLCASSPPQGGQPQHFGDGTRLSIL.

As to this clone: Other DNA sequences within the sample encode an identical CDR3. The chain employs TRBV15 and TRBJ2-1, with D possibly matching TRBD2 (7 bases). Trimming stripped 4 bases from V and 4 bases from J, with 11 bases between. Germline V gene sequence: CDR1 LNHNV, CDR2 YYDKDF (reference sequence). CDR3 size: 14 residues. CDR3 sequence: CATSTGGSYNEQFF. CDR3 sequence (DNA): TGTGCCACCAGCACGGGGGGCTCTTACAATGAGCAGTTCTTC.

The V call is TRBV29-1, the J call TRBJ1-4, with D hard to call. Germline V gene data show CDR1 as SQVTM and CDR2 as ANQGSEA. Deletions cut 6 bases from V and 7 bases from J, with 12 bases between. The CDR3 is 12 residues long. The CDR3 nucleotides are TGCAGCGTCGAGGGATTGGGTGAAAAACTGTTTTTT. Its translation: CSVEGLGEKLFF.

The gene calls are TRBV18 and TRBJ2-7, with 9 bases fitting TRBD1. V was clipped by 3 bases and J by 5 bases; unmatched bases: 8. From germline, CDR1 is KGHSH and CDR2 LQKENI. The CDR3 length is 15 residues. In nucleotides, the CDR3 is TGTGCCAGCTCACCGTCCGGGACAGGGAGCCACGAGCAGTACTTC. This sequence encodes CASSPSGTGSHEQYF.

This chain connects TRBV4-2 to TRBJ2-7; a possible D gene is TRBD2 (6 bases). V was cut by 3 bases and J by 12 bases, with 15 bases left in between. CDR1 is LGHNA, CDR2 YNFKEQ, per germline. This CDR3 comprises 12 residues. The CDR3 spells CASSQPRDFMYF. The CDR3, as DNA: TGTGCCAGCAGCCAGCCACGGGACTTTATGTACTTC.